This TCR beta chain was documented in a study of circulating and synovial CD4+ cells in juvenile arthritis. Measured with immunoSEQ multiplex PCR; TCRdb has only the in-frame clones, and not every one. In the table there are 1,500 or so clones, 88% of which are singletons. Whole-study findings and limits: Diversity here was lower than in bulk blood CD4 cells.

Per patient, under 12 mL of blood supplied the cells. Cells were sorted as HLA-DR+CD14-CD3+CD4+CD25low/- from PBMCs. About this clone: Its antigen remains unknown.

Deletions cut 6 bases from V and 2 bases from J, with 11 bases between. This CDR3 is built from 14 residues. The germline gives CDR1 MNHEY, CDR2 SMNVEV (reference sequence). Sequencing was performed on HLA-DR+ CD4+ T cells from blood. This sample's subset: circulating pathogenic-like lymphocytes, sorted as HLA-DR+CD14-CD3+CD4+CD25low/- blood T cells. This chain connects TRBV27 to TRBJ1-3, with no clear D. This receptor was taken from a human patient with juvenile idiopathic arthritis. Some clones in this sample may be carry-over from other donors' samples. The CDR3 reads CASRASGAGNTIYF. The DNA of the CDR3 is TGTGCCAGCAGGGCATCCGGAGCTGGAAACACCATATATTTT.